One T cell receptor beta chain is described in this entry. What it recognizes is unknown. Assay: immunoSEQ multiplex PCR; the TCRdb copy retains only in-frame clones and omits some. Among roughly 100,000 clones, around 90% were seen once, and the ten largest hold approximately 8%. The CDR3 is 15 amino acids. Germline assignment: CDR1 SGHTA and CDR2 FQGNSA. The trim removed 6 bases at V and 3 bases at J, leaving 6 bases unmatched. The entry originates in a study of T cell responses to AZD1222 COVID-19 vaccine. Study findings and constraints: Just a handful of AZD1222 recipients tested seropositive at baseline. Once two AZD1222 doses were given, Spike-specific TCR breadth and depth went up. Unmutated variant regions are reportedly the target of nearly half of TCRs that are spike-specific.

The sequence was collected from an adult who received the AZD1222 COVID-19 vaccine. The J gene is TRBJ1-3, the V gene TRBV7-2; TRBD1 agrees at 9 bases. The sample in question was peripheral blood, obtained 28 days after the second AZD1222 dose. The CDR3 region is CASSSTGGYGNTIYF. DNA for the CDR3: TGTGCCAGCAGTTCAACAGGGGGCTATGGAAACACCATATATTTT. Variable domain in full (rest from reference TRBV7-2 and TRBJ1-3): GAGVSQSPSNKVTEKGKDVELRCDPISGHTALYWYRQSLGQGLEFLIYFQGNSAPDKSGLPSDRFSAERTGGSVSTLTIQRTQQEDSAVYLCASSSTGGYGNTIYFGEGSWLTVV.